This T cell receptor (beta chain) was recorded in a study of stem cell transplantation in POMP-related autoinflammatory disease. About the research overall: Pre-transplant patients had naive-skewed CD4+ T cells and few CD8+ T cells.

Study-level findings and limits: In PRAID patients, the number of distinct TRB V-J gene pairings was restricted. Across all analyzed T-cell subsets, patients with PRAID tended toward reduced diversity and increased clonality.

For this clone: Its target is unknown.

CDR1 is LNHDA, CDR2 SQIVND, per germline (reference sequence). This CDR3 is 18 amino acids long. Trimming stripped 6 bases from V and 6 bases from J, with 28 bases between. The repertoire was sequenced with immunoSEQ multiplex PCR; TCRdb's copy has only in-frame clones and lacks some. The table has over 60,000 clones, approximately 91% seen once; the top ten hold around 0.72%. The rearrangement uses TRBV19 and TRBJ2-3, with a tentative D call TRBD2 (8 bases). The receptor's source is a human patient with POMP-related autoinflammation and immune dysregulation (PRAID). The graft donor may account for some of the T cells. The sample in question was CD4+ T cells from PBMCs, obtained after stem cell transplantation. CDR3 sequence (DNA): TGTGCCAGTAGGCGAGTCCCGGGACTAGGGGGCCCTGGGGATACGCAGTATTTT. It codes for CASRRVPGLGGPGDTQYF.